The rows below give T cell receptor beta chains drawn from one sample of a study of control samples from healthy donors and cancer patients. Measured with immunoSEQ multiplex PCR; TCRdb has only the in-frame clones, and not every one. The sample has a few hundred thousand clones, 90% seen once. The sequencing sample was made of PBMCs. Receptors originate from a man aged 35 to 55 with head and neck cancer. The CDR3 runs from the conserved cysteine through the conserved F or W. D genes are given only for firm matches. Not every row has a clone size; where given, it reads once, few, many or a size class.

V gene,clone size,D gene,J gene,CDR3 length,CDR3 protein,CDR3 DNA
TRBV5-1,once,NA,TRBJ2-5,14,CASSLFATEETQYF,TGCGCCAGCAGCTTGTTCGCGACAGAAGAGACCCAGTACTTC
TRBV28,NA,NA,TRBJ1-3,12,CASSKGSRAIYF,TGTGCCAGCAGTAAGGGGTCCAGGGCCATATATTTT
TRBV30,NA,NA,TRBJ2-7,13,CAWTSGYSYEQYF,TGTGCCTGGACGTCCGGGTACTCCTACGAGCAGTACTTC
TRBV5-8,NA,TRBD2,TRBJ2-1,15,CASSGRLAAYNEQFF,TGTGCCAGCAGCGGGCGACTAGCGGCGTACAATGAGCAGTTCTTC
TRBV19,NA,NA,TRBJ2-1,15,CASSIDHWGRNEQFF,TGTGCCAGTAGTATAGATCATTGGGGTAGGAATGAGCAGTTCTTC
TRBV10-1,NA,NA,TRBJ1-2,15,CASSEAVKGREGYTF,TGCGCCAGCAGTGAAGCTGTTAAGGGCAGGGAGGGCTACACCTTC
TRBV6-6,NA,NA,TRBJ1-5,17,CASSRSTGTGQNQPQHF,TGTGCCAGCAGTCGCTCAACCGGCACAGGGCAGAATCAGCCCCAGCATTTT
TRBV19,NA,NA,TRBJ2-7,14,CASSTDGDSYEQYF,TGTGCCAGTAGTACGGACGGTGACTCCTACGAGCAGTACTTC
TRBV5-1,NA,NA,TRBJ2-2,14,CASSLGEASGELFF,TGCGCCAGCAGCTTGGGAGAGGCGTCCGGGGAGCTGTTTTTT
TRBV3-1/TRBV3-2,NA,NA,TRBJ2-1,17,CASSPRSGSFLNNEQFF,TGTGCCAGCAGCCCTCGCTCCGGAAGTTTCCTGAACAATGAGCAGTTCTTC
TRBV24-1,NA,NA,TRBJ2-7,13,CATSNGFLGEQYF,TGTGCCACCAGTAACGGGTTCCTGGGAGAGCAGTACTTC
TRBV11-3,NA,NA,TRBJ2-7,15,CASSLGGVPPYEQYF,TGTGCCAGCAGCTTAGGAGGAGTCCCGCCCTACGAGCAGTACTTC
TRBV5-5,NA,NA,TRBJ2-3,14,CASSLTVGTDTQYF,TGTGCCAGCAGCTTAACCGTGGGCACAGATACGCAGTATTTT
TRBV7-7,NA,TRBD2,TRBJ2-3,16,CASSSEVAGGPDTQYF,TGTGCTAGCAGCTCAGAGGTAGCGGGGGGGCCCGATACGCAGTATTTT
TRBV6-1,NA,TRBD1,TRBJ2-7,15,CASSEGGQGTYEQYF,TGTGCCAGCAGTGAAGGGGGACAGGGGACCTACGAGCAGTACTTC
TRBV9,NA,TRBD1,TRBJ2-5,17,CASSERGETGVVAAQYF,TGTGCCAGCAGCGAGCGCGGAGAGACAGGGGTGGTCGCGGCCCAGTACTTC
TRBV28,NA,NA,TRBJ1-5,15,CASSGASPSNQPQHF,TGTGCCAGCAGTGGGGCATCCCCTTCAAATCAGCCCCAGCATTTT
TRBV7-8,NA,NA,TRBJ2-3,15,CASSLAQGGTDTQYF,TGTGCCAGCAGCTTAGCGCAAGGCGGCACAGATACGCAGTATTTT
TRBV27,NA,NA,TRBJ2-1,16,CASSSSISSSYNEQFF,TGTGCCAGCAGTTCCTCTATCTCCAGCTCCTACAATGAGCAGTTCTTC
TRBV12-3/TRBV12-4,NA,NA,TRBJ2-7,12,CASSLVLGEQYF,TGTGCCAGCAGTTTAGTACTGGGGGAGCAGTACTTC
TRBV4-2,NA,TRBD2,TRBJ2-3,17,CASSQATGLAGKDTQYF,TGTGCCAGCAGCCAGGCTACGGGACTAGCGGGTAAAGATACGCAGTATTTT
TRBV3-1/TRBV3-2,once,TRBD1,TRBJ1-2,17,CASSQDGRQGARYGYTF,TGTGCCAGCAGCCAAGATGGGCGACAGGGGGCGCGGTATGGCTACACCTTC
TRBV5-1,NA,NA,TRBJ2-1,13,CASSSGHFNEQFF,TGCGCCAGCAGCTCCGGACACTTCAATGAGCAGTTCTTC
TRBV9,NA,TRBD1,TRBJ2-1,15,CASTYRDRGYEEQFF,TGTGCCAGTACTTACCGGGACAGGGGGTATGAGGAGCAGTTCTTC
TRBV11-2,NA,TRBD1,TRBJ2-1,14,CASSLGDRVNEQFF,TGTGCCAGCAGCTTAGGCGACAGGGTGAATGAGCAGTTCTTC
TRBV5-6,NA,NA,TRBJ2-2,17,CASSLYRTPANTGELFF,TGTGCCAGCAGCTTGTACAGGACCCCTGCGAACACCGGGGAGCTGTTTTTT
TRBV28,NA,NA,TRBJ1-2,13,CASSSGGDYGYTF,TGTGCCAGCAGTAGCGGAGGGGACTATGGCTACACCTTC
TRBV6-5,NA,NA,TRBJ1-3,15,CASSRGGTSGNTIYF,TGTGCCAGCAGTCGGGGAGGCACCTCTGGAAACACCATATATTTT
TRBV27,NA,NA,TRBJ2-5,13,CASRRASQETQYF,TGTGCCAGCAGAAGGGCGAGTCAAGAGACCCAGTACTTC
TRBV4-1,NA,TRBD1,TRBJ1-6,15,CASSQADRDPNNLHF,TGCGCCAGCAGCCAAGCCGACAGGGACCCGAACAACCTCCACTTT
TRBV18,NA,TRBD1,TRBJ1-2,15,CASSRDREFNYGYTF,TGTGCCAGCTCACGCGACAGGGAATTTAACTATGGCTACACCTTC
TRBV4-2,NA,NA,TRBJ1-1,15,CASSQDKRGYTEAFF,TGTGCCAGCAGCCAAGATAAAAGGGGGTACACTGAAGCTTTCTTT
TRBV5-5,NA,TRBD2,TRBJ2-7,15,CASSLRAGGGYEQYF,TGTGCCAGCAGCTTGCGGGCCGGCGGGGGGTACGAGCAGTACTTC
TRBV25-1,NA,NA,TRBJ1-6,18,CASRGEDQLSSYNSPLHF,TGTGCCAGCAGGGGAGAGGATCAGTTAAGCTCCTATAATTCACCCCTCCACTTT
TRBV7-3,NA,TRBD1,TRBJ1-1,15,CASSLHARGVTEAFF,TGTGCCAGCAGCCTGCACGCCAGGGGGGTAACTGAAGCTTTCTTT
TRBV7-2,NA,NA,TRBJ2-3,14,CASSSFGGTDTQYF,TGTGCCAGCAGCTCCTTTGGTGGCACAGATACGCAGTATTTT
TRBV20-1,NA,NA,TRBJ2-1,11,CSARSSPEQFF,TGCAGTGCTAGGTCTAGCCCCGAGCAGTTCTTC
TRBV7-3,NA,NA,TRBJ2-3,12,CASSRGGDTQYF,TGTGCCAGCAGTAGGGGGGGAGATACGCAGTATTTT
TRBV19,NA,TRBD1,TRBJ2-1,16,CASSIGPGQGYNEQFF,TGTGCCAGTAGTATAGGCCCGGGACAGGGTTACAATGAGCAGTTCTTC
TRBV5-1,NA,NA,TRBJ1-2,13,CASSFDLPYGYTF,TGCGCCAGCAGCTTCGACCTTCCCTATGGCTACACCTTC
TRBV5-8,once,NA,TRBJ2-7,13,CASSYGSTYEQYF,TGTGCCAGCAGCTACGGGTCCACCTACGAGCAGTACTTC
TRBV7-2,NA,NA,TRBJ2-1,11,CASSPRIEQFF,TGTGCCAGCAGCCCCCGGATCGAGCAGTTCTTC